The sequence of this TCR beta chain was determined in a study of control samples from healthy donors and cancer patients. TCRdb's copy holds only in-frame clones and misses some; the assay was immunoSEQ multiplex PCR. The sample lists approximately 40,000 clones, more than 70% occurring once. From germline, CDR1 is LNHDA and CDR2 SQIVND (reference sequence). The CDR3 has 13 residues. V lost 5 bases to trimming and J lost 9 bases, with 13 bases between them. The chain is built from TRBV19 and TRBJ2-2; a weak D match, TRBD2 (7 bases). The sample was PBMCs. This TCR came from a woman aged 60-75 years with lung cancer. The CDR3 region is CASSFAGARELFF. The CDR3 DNA reads as TGTGCCAGTAGTTTCGCGGGGGCCCGGGAGCTGTTTTTT. Supplemented by reference TRBV19 and TRBJ2-2, the full variable domain reads DGGITQSPKYLFRKEGQNVTLSCEQNLNHDAMYWYRQDPGQGLRLIYYSQIVNDFQKGDIAEGYSVSREKKESFPLTVTSAQKNPTAFYLCASSFAGARELFFGEGSRLTVL.